This TCR beta chain was captured by sequencing in a study of cytomegalovirus exposure and HLA in healthy donors. CDR1 is SGHRS, CDR2 YFSETQ, per germline. The CDR3 is 14 amino acids. Trimming pared 0 bases from V and 5 bases from J, leaving 11 bases between. The PCR was carried out with 60 Vbeta primers and 13 Jbeta primers. Profiled with immunoSEQ multiplex PCR; TCRdb holds only in-frame clones, not every one. The table lists roughly 190,000 clones, over 70% of them singletons. V is TRBV5-1 and J is TRBJ2-5; D is possibly TRBD1 (6 bases). Sample: PBMCs. The TCR originated in a woman between 25 and 40 years old in good health and CMV-seropositive. The CDR3 DNA reads TGCGCCAGCAGCTTGGGACACAGGGAGGAGACCCAGTACTTC. Protein: CASSLGHREETQYF.